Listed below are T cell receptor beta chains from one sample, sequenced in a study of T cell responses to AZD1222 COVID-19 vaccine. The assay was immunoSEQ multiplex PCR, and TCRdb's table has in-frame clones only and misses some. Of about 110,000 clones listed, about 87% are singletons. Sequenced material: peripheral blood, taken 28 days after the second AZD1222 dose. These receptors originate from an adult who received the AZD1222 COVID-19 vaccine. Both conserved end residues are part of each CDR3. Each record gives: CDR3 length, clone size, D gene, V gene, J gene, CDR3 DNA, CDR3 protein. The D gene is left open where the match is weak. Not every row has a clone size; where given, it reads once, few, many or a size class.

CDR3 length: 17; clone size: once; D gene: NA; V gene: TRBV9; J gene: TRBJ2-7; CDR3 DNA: TGTGCCAGCAGCGTAGCCCCCACCACAGGGTTAGGCTACGAGCAGTACTTC; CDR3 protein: CASSVAPTTGLGYEQYF
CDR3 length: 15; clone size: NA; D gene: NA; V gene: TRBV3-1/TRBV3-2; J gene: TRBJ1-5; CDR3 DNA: TGTGCCAGCAGCCAAGATAGAAGAGGCAATCAGCCCCAGCATTTT; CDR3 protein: CASSQDRRGNQPQHF
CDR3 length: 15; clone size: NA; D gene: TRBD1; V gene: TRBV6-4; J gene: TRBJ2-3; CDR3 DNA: TGTGCCAGCAGTGACGGACAGGGCGCCACAGATACGCAGTATTTT; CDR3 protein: CASSDGQGATDTQYF
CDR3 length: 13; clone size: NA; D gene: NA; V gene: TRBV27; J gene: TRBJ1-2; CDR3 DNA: TGTGCCAGCAGTCCCTTCGGCACCTATGGCTACACCTTC; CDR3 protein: CASSPFGTYGYTF
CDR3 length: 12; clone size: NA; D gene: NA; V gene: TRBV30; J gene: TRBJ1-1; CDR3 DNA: TGTGCCTGGAGTATCACCGGGGCGTTTGCTTTCTTT; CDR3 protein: CAWSITGAFAFF
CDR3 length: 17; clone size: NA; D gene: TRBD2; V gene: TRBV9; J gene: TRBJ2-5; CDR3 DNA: TGTGCCAGCAGCGTAGGATTAGCTAGCGGCTACCAAGAGACCCAGTACTTC; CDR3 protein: CASSVGLASGYQETQYF
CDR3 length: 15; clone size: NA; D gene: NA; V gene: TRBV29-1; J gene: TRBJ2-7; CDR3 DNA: TGCAGCGTTGAAGGAAGCTCGGGGCGGGCCTACGAGCAGTACTTC; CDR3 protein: CSVEGSSGRAYEQYF
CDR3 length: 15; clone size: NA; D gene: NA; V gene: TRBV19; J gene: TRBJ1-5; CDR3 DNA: TGTGCCAGTAGGTTCCGAACGGGCATAGGGCAGCCCCAGCATTTT; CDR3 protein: CASRFRTGIGQPQHF
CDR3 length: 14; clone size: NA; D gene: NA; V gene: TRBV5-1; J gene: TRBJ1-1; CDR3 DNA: TGCGCCAGCAGCTTGGCCAGGGTAGGGCCTGAAGCTTTCTTT; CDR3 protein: CASSLARVGPEAFF
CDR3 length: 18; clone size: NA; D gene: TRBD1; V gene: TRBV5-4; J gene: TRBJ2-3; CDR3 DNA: TGTGCCAGCAGCTACCCCCTAGGACAGGAGAAAGAAGGAGATACGCAGTATTTT; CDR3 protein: CASSYPLGQEKEGDTQYF
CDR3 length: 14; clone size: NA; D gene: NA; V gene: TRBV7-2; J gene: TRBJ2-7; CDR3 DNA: TGTGCCAGCAGCTTAGAGGGCAGGGGTTACGAGCAGTACTTC; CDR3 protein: CASSLEGRGYEQYF
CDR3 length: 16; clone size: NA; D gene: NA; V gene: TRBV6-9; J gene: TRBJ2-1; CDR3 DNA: TGTGCCAGCAGTTATTTCCCGCCAGGGGAGGACAATGAGCAGTTCTTC; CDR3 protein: CASSYFPPGEDNEQFF
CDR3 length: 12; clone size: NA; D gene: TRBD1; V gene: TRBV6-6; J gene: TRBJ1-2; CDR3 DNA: TGTGCCAGCAGTTGGAGGGGGCAAGGCTACACCTTC; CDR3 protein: CASSWRGQGYTF
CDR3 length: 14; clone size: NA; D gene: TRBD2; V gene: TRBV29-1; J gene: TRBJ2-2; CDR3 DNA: TGCAGCGTTGAAGCCGGGAGGGCCTCCGGGGAGCTGTTTTTT; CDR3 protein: CSVEAGRASGELFF
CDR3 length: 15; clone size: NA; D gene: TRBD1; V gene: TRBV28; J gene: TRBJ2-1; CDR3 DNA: TGTGCCAGCAGTCGCCCGGGACAGGGTATGGATGAGCAGTTCTTC; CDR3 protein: CASSRPGQGMDEQFF
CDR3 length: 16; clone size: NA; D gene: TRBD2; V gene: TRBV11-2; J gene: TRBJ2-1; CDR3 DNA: TGTGCCAGCAGCACCGCGGAGGGAGGGGCCTACAATGAGCAGTTCTTC; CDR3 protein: CASSTAEGGAYNEQFF
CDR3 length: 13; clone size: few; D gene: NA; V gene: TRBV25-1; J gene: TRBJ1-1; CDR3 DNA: TGTGCCAGCACTAGAGGAGGATTCACTGAAGCTTTCTTT; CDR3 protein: CASTRGGFTEAFF
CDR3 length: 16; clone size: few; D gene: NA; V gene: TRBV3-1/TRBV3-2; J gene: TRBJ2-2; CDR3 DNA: TGTGCCAGCACGAGAAGGGACGCCGGGGTAGTCGGGGAGCTGTTTTTT; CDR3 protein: CASTRRDAGVVGELFF
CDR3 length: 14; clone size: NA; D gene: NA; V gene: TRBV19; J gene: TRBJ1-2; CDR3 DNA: TGTGCCAGTAGCTCCCCAGCGCAGAGGTATGGCTACACCTTC; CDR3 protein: CASSSPAQRYGYTF
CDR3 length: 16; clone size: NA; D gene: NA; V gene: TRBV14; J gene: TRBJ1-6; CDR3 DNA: TGTGCCAGCAGTCTAAGGGAGACCCTGTATAATTCACCCCTCCACTTT; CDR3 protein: CASSLRETLYNSPLHF
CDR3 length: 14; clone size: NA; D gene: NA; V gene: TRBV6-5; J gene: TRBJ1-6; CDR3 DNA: TGTGCCAGCACCCCGAGCGGACCGGAGTCACCCCTCCACTTT; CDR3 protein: CASTPSGPESPLHF
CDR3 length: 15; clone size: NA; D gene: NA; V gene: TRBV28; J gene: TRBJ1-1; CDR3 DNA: TGTGCCAGCAGTTTATCATCAGAGGGTAACACTGAAGCTTTCTTT; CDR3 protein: CASSLSSEGNTEAFF
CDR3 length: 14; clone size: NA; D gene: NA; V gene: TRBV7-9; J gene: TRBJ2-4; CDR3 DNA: TGTGCCAGCAGCTTAAGCCTAGCCAAAAACATTCAGTACTTC; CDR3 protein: CASSLSLAKNIQYF
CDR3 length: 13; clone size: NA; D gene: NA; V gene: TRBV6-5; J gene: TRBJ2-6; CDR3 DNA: TGTGCCAGCAGCGAGGACAGATTGAGGGTCCTGACTTTC; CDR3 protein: CASSEDRLRVLTF
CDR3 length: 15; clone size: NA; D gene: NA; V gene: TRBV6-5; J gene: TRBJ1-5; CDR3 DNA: TGTGCCAGCATAGACGCTAGTTTTAGCAATCAGCCCCAGCATTTT; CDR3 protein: CASIDASFSNQPQHF
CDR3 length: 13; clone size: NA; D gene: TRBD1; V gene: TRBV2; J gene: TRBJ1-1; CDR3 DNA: TGTGCCAGCAGGAGGACAGGGGGCTCTGAAGCTTTCTTT; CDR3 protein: CASRRTGGSEAFF
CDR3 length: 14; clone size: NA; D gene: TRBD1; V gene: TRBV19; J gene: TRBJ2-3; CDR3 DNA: TGTGCCGGGGACAGTCACCCCCACAGGGATACGCAGTATTTT; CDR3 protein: CAGDSHPHRDTQYF
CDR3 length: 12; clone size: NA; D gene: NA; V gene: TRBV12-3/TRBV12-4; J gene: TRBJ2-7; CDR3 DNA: TGTGCCAGCAGTTTAATCGAAAACGAGCAGTACTTC; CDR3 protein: CASSLIENEQYF
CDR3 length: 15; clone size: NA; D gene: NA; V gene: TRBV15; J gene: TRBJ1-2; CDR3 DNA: TGTGCCACCAGCTCAAGACAGGATCCCAACTATGGCTACACCTTC; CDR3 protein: CATSSRQDPNYGYTF
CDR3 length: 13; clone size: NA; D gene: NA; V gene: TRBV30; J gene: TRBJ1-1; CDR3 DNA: TGTGCCTGGAGTAGAGGGAGGGGAGCTGAAGCTTTCTTT; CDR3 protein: CAWSRGRGAEAFF
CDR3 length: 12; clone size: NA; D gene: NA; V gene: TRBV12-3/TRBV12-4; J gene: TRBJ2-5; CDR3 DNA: TGTGCCAGCAGCTCCACCTTAGAGACCCAGTACTTC; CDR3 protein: CASSSTLETQYF
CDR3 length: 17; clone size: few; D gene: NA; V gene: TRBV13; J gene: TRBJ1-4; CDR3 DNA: TGTGCCAGCAGCTTAGGCCCCAGGGGAGATCGTCGCGAAAAACTGTTTTTT; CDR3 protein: CASSLGPRGDRREKLFF
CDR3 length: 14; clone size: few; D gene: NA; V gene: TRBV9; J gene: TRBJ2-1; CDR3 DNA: TGTGCCAGCAGCGTGACCTCTAGGGGCTATGAGCAGTTCTTC; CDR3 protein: CASSVTSRGYEQFF
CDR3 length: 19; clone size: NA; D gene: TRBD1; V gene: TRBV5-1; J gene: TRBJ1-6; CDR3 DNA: TGCGCCAGCAGCTTGATCCCGGGACAGGACCGCTCCTATAATTCACCCCTCCACTTT; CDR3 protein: CASSLIPGQDRSYNSPLHF
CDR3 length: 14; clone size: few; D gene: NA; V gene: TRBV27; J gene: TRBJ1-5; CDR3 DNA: TGTGCCAGCAACCCGGGAGGGATTGGTCAGCCCCAGCATTTT; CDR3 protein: CASNPGGIGQPQHF